This T cell receptor (beta chain) emerged from a study of blood T cell repertoires in COVID-19. On the study more broadly: Spain, Italy and the United States supplied samples that represented acute and convalescent COVID-19.

Individuals drawn from 24 US areas were roughly 18 to 95 years old. Original data processing: Using reference gene primer amplification, nucleated cell counts were estimated. The protocol was immunoSEQ multiplex PCR, while the TCRdb copy is restricted to in-frame clones and leaves out a portion. V and J calls and clone size are copied from that table; D and trimming were computed from the DNA. Of 180,000 or so clones listed, roughly 87% are singletons. Germline V gene data show CDR1 as SGHDN and CDR2 as FVKESK. The CDR3 spans 13 residues. Trimming removed 4 bases at V and 1 base at J, with 6 bases between.

The chain uses TRBV14 and TRBJ2-3; perhaps TRBD1 as D (5 bases). The specimen was PBMCs or T cells enriched from blood (not recorded which). The TCR sequence derives from a human donor with acute COVID-19. The donor label of this sample is uncertain. CDR3 nucleotide sequence: TGTGCCAGCAGCCCCAGGGGCACAGATACGCAGTATTTT. Protein product: CASSPRGTDTQYF.